This TCR beta chain was obtained from a study of CD8 T cells in ankylosing spondylitis. In TCRdb, the 5' RACE reads were re-called with MiXCR into one record per CDR3 protein. The sample yields more than 35,000 distinct CDR3 sequences, less than 3% seen once. V shed 2 bases and J shed 1 base, with 6 bases lying between them. Germline assignment: CDR1 SGDLS and CDR2 YYNGEE. This CDR3 contains 13 residues. By share, this clonotype counts as medium-sized (0.01 to 0.1%). The TCR comes from a male donor with ankylosing spondylitis or in good health (not recorded which). J is TRBJ2-5 and V is TRBV9, with D unresolved. Sequencing was performed on blood, either unsorted or a sorted T cell fraction (not recorded which). The CDR3 loop is CASSVSPQETQYF. CDR3 DNA: TGTGCCAGCAGCGTGAGCCCCCAAGAGACCCAGTACTTC.